This T cell receptor beta chain was observed in a study of shared clonotypes between healthy human individuals (dated by TCRdb to about 2020). About the study as a whole: The cohort comprised a couple of women and a few men aged 18 to 49 years. For each donor, three plates each were used for CD4 naive and CD4 memory, two plates were used for CD8 naive, and one plate was used for CD8 memory. Blood TCR repertoires of several healthy adults were deeply sequenced to estimate repertoire size and the extent of clonotype sharing between individuals. Different laboratories and diverse techniques were used to prepare libraries and sequence TCR repertoires, to increase sequencing depth and limit assay-specific biases. Per donor, leukapheresis produced somewhere between about 0.94 and 9 billion PBMCs. The research as a whole found: Estimated clonotype richness was generally larger for naive than for memory subsets. Only blood was sampled, and tissue TCR repertoires likely differ from those in blood. Compared with non-shared clonotypes, the clonotypes found in all four sorted-subset donors had higher generation probabilities. Rarefaction of sorted-subset datasets indicated incomplete sequencing despite the large sequencing depth. The genetic and exposure-history diversity represented was limited by the small number of donors. Around 5.4% of naive CD4, roughly 3.5% of naive CD8, around 2.3% of memory CD4, and over 0.35% of memory CD8 clonotypes were shared across four donors. Pairwise subsampling led to the expectation that sequencing depth would affect the degree of clonotype sharing among donors.

CDR1 and CDR2 are read off the germline V gene as SGDLS and YYNGEE. CDR3 length: 13 amino acids, cysteine to phenylalanine. Just the 39-base CDR3 DNA is kept, in frame starting at base 1. The trim is 0 bases for V and 8 bases for J, with a gap of 11 bases between the germline ends. In the case of this clone: Which antigen it targets is not known. Base qualities are not provided; no much larger clone lies one nucleotide away.

Using the deep immunoSEQ assay, multiplex PCR amplified TCR CDR3 regions from genomic DNA. Extracted genomic DNA from each cell subset was distributed evenly across all wells of several immunoSEQ 96-well plates, and each plate was treated as a replicate. For sorted subsets, about 200 ng genomic DNA, equal to approximately 30,000 T cell genomes, was loaded into each replicate PCR. The purified libraries were quantified using a Qubit 3.0 fluorometer, sized with a Bioanalyzer 2100, and then quantified again using the KAPA Library Quantification kit. Each immunoSEQ 96-well plate was sequenced on its own single-read 150-cycle Illumina NextSeq 550 flow cell. Per the authors' processing: Because the immunoSEQ output held only junctional sequences and lacked quality scores, the filtering could not match the filtering applied to full-length reads. Sequences were annotated with PyIR, a Python wrapper for IgBLAST v1.9, using IMGT germline references to assign V/J genes and CDR3. Reads were filtered out if the reads had weak V/J assignments (E-value above 1e-6), no CDR3, stop codons, out-of-frame junctions, or ambiguous translated residues. V3J clonotypes were defined as sequences sharing an identical inferred V gene, J gene, and CDR3 amino acid sequence. Percentage overlap between repertoires was computed as shared unique clonotypes divided by the size of the smaller repertoire. Repertoire richness was assessed with RTK rarefaction, the Chao1 estimator, and Recon v2.1 estimates of unobserved clonotypes. Generation probabilities for all TCRbeta clonotypes obtained by the gDNA method from a handful of donors were computed using OLGA. TCRdb mirrors the immuneACCESS table, restricted to in-frame sequences. Some clones are absent from its copies; in checked studies, under half trace to an unresolved V gene, and the reason for the others is unknown. D and trimming come from the DNA, and the V and J calls and clone size come from that table. In all, the sample holds some 2,000,000 clones, and approximately 94% of those were seen once. The ten largest make up 0.9% to 1.4% of the sample.

CD8 naive samples were obtained by positive selection for CCR7 among CD45RO-negative cells, yielding a CD45RA+CCR7+ population from which TemRA cells were excluded. Healthy HIV-negative adults with no recently reported acute infections or vaccinations were included as donors. Every donor was a Caucasian adult residing in Nashville, Tennessee, USA. Blood was obtained by leukapheresis, after which PBMCs were separated by Ficoll-Histopaque density gradient centrifugation and cryopreserved in liquid nitrogen vapor phase. Analytical flow cytometry was used to check the purity and quantity of every magnetically sorted T cell population. Genomic DNA was isolated from every sorted fraction and measured by UV absorbance on a Nanodrop 2000c.

The receptor chain draws on TRBV9 and TRBJ2-5; the D region possibly corresponds to TRBD2 (5 bases align). The sequenced material came from naive CD8+ T cells sorted from blood. Sample cell subset or site, as interpreted from the label and publication: CD45RA+CCR7+. The TCR was taken from a man between 18 and 29 years old in good health. The nucleotides are TGTGCCAGCAGCGTAGGGGATGAGGGAACCCAGTACTTC. It specifies CASSVGDEGTQYF.